This T cell receptor (beta chain) appears in the sequencing data of a study of blood T cell repertoires in COVID-19. Overall study context: Samples representing acute and convalescent COVID-19 were sourced from the United States, Italy and Spain. From T cells, B-cell-depleted T cells, or PBMCs came the material, which was cDNA or gDNA.

CDR3 length: 14 amino acids. Germline assignment: CDR1 SEHNR and CDR2 FQNEAQ (reference sequence). V lost 2 bases and J lost 5; bases outside the gene matches: 2. Original data processing: Reference gene primer amplification in the assay estimated nucleated cell counts. Generated by immunoSEQ multiplex PCR, the TCRdb table keeps only in-frame clones and is missing some. V and J calls and clone size follow that table, whereas D and trimming were derived from the DNA. This table has 200,000 to 300,000 clones, approximately 80% appearing once. This chain connects TRBV7-9 to TRBJ2-5, with TRBD2 matching over 10 bases. Sequencing was carried out using peripheral blood. The receptor comes from a woman aged 18-35 years with acute or convalescent COVID-19. CDR3 loop: CASSLSGRGETQYF. The CDR3 bases are TGTGCCAGCAGCTTAAGCGGGAGGGGTGAGACCCAGTACTTC.